The clone carrying this TCR beta chain was seen a few times. Its target is not known. Samples were taken at baseline and on day 1 of cycles 4 and 7. This sample was taken from a study of OX40 agonist ivuxolimab in advanced cancers. Study as a whole: Ivuxolimab, an antibody acting as an agonist of OX40 (CD134), was used to treat patients. Three patients responded partially, comprising one with hepatocellular carcinoma and two with cutaneous melanoma.

This CDR3 spans 16 amino acids. V shed 1 base and J shed 0 bases, with 7 bases lying between them. CDR1 is SGHVS and CDR2 is FNYEAQ in the germline V gene. Study-wide findings and caveats: Circulating CD4+ and CD8+ T cells showed clonal expansion by week 6 at 0.1 to 3.0 mg/kg.

The data were produced by immunoSEQ multiplex PCR, yet TCRdb's version contains in-frame clones alone and is incomplete. The repertoire holds about 77,000 clones, with over 70% as singletons. The clonotype originates from an adult with an advanced solid tumor such as melanoma, head and neck, liver or kidney cancer. The chain is built from TRBV7-6 and TRBJ1-6; D is unclear. Sequencing was performed on CD4+ or CD8+ T cells sorted from blood, taken in a trial of the OX40 agonist ivuxolimab. CDR3 in DNA: TGTGCCAGCAGCTTAGGTCCGAGCTCCTATAATTCACCCCTCCACTTT. It translates to CASSLGPSSYNSPLHF.